Listed below are T cell receptor beta chains from one sample, sequenced in a study of beta chain features in type 1 diabetes. The repertoire was sequenced with immunoSEQ multiplex PCR; TCRdb's copy has only in-frame clones and lacks some. The profile shows approximately 600,000 clones, 9.5% to 15% of them singletons. Sequencing used naive CD4+ T cells from blood. The receptor set was obtained from a man aged 25-45 years with type 1 diabetes. CDR3s include the opening cysteine and the closing phenylalanine or tryptophan. D genes are given only for firm matches. A clone size is listed for some rows: how often the clone was seen (once, few, many), or a class if it is expanded.

clone size: -
V gene: TRBV4-3
D gene: -
J gene: TRBJ2-5
CDR3 protein: CASSYGPKETQYF
CDR3 DNA: TGCGCCAGCAGTTATGGACCGAAAGAGACCCAGTACTTC

clone size: -
V gene: TRBV18
D gene: -
J gene: TRBJ2-7
CDR3 protein: CASSPSTGQSYEQYF
CDR3 DNA: TGTGCCAGCTCACCCTCGACTGGGCAATCCTACGAGCAGTACTTC

clone size: -
V gene: TRBV25-1
D gene: -
J gene: TRBJ2-5
CDR3 protein: CASRNSGVQTQYF
CDR3 DNA: TGTGCCAGCAGGAACTCAGGGGTGCAGACCCAGTACTTC

clone size: -
V gene: TRBV7-9
D gene: -
J gene: TRBJ1-1
CDR3 protein: CASSLILGATEAFF
CDR3 DNA: TGTGCCAGCAGCTTGATTTTGGGCGCCACTGAAGCTTTCTTT

clone size: -
V gene: TRBV6-6
D gene: -
J gene: TRBJ2-2
CDR3 protein: CASSYSTGAGELFF
CDR3 DNA: TGTGCCAGCAGTTACTCGACGGGGGCCGGGGAGCTGTTTTTT

clone size: -
V gene: TRBV10-3
D gene: -
J gene: TRBJ2-7
CDR3 protein: CAIGGIPHEQYF
CDR3 DNA: TGTGCCATCGGCGGGATCCCCCACGAGCAGTACTTC

clone size: -
V gene: TRBV5-6
D gene: TRBD1
J gene: TRBJ2-5
CDR3 protein: CASSLGQGVSGTQYF
CDR3 DNA: TGTGCCAGCAGCTTGGGACAGGGAGTCTCGGGGACCCAGTACTTC

clone size: few
V gene: TRBV7-9
D gene: -
J gene: TRBJ1-1
CDR3 protein: CASSLAGHPNTEAFF
CDR3 DNA: TGTGCCAGCAGCTTAGCGGGACACCCGAACACTGAAGCTTTCTTT

clone size: few
V gene: TRBV19
D gene: -
J gene: TRBJ1-4
CDR3 protein: CASSIRQPNEKLFF
CDR3 DNA: TGTGCCAGTAGTATCAGACAACCAAATGAAAAACTGTTTTTT

clone size: -
V gene: TRBV7-9
D gene: -
J gene: TRBJ1-2
CDR3 protein: CASRLDTNYGYTF
CDR3 DNA: TGTGCCAGCAGGTTGGACACTAACTATGGCTACACCTTC

clone size: -
V gene: TRBV14
D gene: -
J gene: TRBJ2-1
CDR3 protein: CASSGSPNEQFF
CDR3 DNA: TGTGCCAGCAGCGGTAGCCCCAATGAGCAGTTCTTC

clone size: -
V gene: TRBV6-6
D gene: -
J gene: TRBJ2-3
CDR3 protein: CASSSSDTQYF
CDR3 DNA: TGTGCCAGCAGTAGCTCAGATACGCAGTATTTT

clone size: few
V gene: TRBV9
D gene: TRBD1
J gene: TRBJ2-3
CDR3 protein: CASSVEGRGIDTQYF
CDR3 DNA: TGTGCCAGCAGCGTAGAGGGCAGGGGGATAGATACGCAGTATTTT

clone size: -
V gene: TRBV9
D gene: -
J gene: TRBJ1-4
CDR3 protein: CASSVVEDEKLFF
CDR3 DNA: TGTGCCAGCAGCGTAGTCGAGGATGAAAAACTGTTTTTT

clone size: few
V gene: TRBV7-2
D gene: -
J gene: TRBJ1-6
CDR3 protein: CASSAYNSPLHF
CDR3 DNA: TGTGCCAGCAGCGCCTATAATTCACCCCTCCACTTT

clone size: -
V gene: TRBV9
D gene: TRBD1
J gene: TRBJ1-1
CDR3 protein: CASSDDPGQGLLEAFF
CDR3 DNA: TGTGCCAGCAGCGATGACCCGGGACAGGGCCTCCTTGAAGCTTTCTTT

clone size: -
V gene: TRBV21-1
D gene: -
J gene: TRBJ2-7
CDR3 protein: CASSKRKQGRNEQYF
CDR3 DNA: TGTGCCAGCAGCAAACGAAAGCAGGGGAGGAACGAGCAGTACTTC

clone size: few
V gene: TRBV19
D gene: -
J gene: TRBJ2-7
CDR3 protein: CASSMTIPYEQYF
CDR3 DNA: TGTGCCAGTAGTATGACAATCCCCTACGAGCAGTACTTC

clone size: -
V gene: TRBV7-9
D gene: TRBD1
J gene: TRBJ1-4
CDR3 protein: CASSLAWRTGREKLFF
CDR3 DNA: TGTGCCAGCAGCTTAGCTTGGCGGACAGGGCGTGAAAAACTGTTTTTT